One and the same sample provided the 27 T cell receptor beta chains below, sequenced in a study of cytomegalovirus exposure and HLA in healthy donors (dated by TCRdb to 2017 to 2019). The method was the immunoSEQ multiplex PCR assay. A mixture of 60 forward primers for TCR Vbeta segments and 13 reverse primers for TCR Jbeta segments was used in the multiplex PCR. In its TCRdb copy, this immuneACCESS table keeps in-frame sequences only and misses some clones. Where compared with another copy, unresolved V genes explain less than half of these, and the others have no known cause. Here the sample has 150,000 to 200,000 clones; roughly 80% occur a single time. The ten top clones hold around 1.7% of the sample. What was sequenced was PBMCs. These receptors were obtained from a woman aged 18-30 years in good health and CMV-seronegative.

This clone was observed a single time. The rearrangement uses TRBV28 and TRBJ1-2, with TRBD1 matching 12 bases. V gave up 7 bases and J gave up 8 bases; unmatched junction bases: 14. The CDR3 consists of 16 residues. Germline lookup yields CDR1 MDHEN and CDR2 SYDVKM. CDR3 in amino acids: CASTLHPGTGGEGYTF. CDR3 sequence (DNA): TGTGCCAGCACCTTACACCCGGGGACAGGGGGCGAAGGCTACACCTTC.

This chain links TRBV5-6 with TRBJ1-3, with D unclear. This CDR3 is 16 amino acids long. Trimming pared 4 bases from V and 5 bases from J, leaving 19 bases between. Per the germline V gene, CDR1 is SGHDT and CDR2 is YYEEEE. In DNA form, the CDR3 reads TGTGCCAGCAGCCCCTACCTAAGCCGAATGAGAAACACCATATATTTT. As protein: CASSPYLSRMRNTIYF. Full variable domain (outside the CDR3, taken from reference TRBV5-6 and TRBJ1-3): DAGVTQSPTHLIKTRGQQVTLRCSPKSGHDTVSWYQQALGQGPQFIFQYYEEEERQRGNFPDRFSGHQFPNYSSELNVNALLLGDSALYLCASSPYLSRMRNTIYFGEGSWLTVV.

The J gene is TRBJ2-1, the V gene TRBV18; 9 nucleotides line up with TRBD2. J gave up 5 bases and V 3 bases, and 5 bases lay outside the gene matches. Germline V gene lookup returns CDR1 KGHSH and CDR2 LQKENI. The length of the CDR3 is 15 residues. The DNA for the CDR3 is TGTGCCAGCTCACCTGTAGCGGGAGCCCACAATGAGCAGTTCTTC. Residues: CASSPVAGAHNEQFF.

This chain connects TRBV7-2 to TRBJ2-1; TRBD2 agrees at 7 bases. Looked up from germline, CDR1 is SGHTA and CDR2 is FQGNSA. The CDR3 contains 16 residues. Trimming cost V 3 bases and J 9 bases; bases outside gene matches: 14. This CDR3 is CASSFATGTTRTEQFF. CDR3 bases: TGTGCCAGCAGCTTTGCAACCGGGACTACGCGTACTGAGCAGTTCTTC. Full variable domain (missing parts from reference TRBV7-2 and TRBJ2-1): GAGVSQSPSNKVTEKGKDVELRCDPISGHTALYWYRQSLGQGLEFLIYFQGNSAPDKSGLPSDRFSAERTGGSVSTLTIQRTQQEDSAVYLCASSFATGTTRTEQFFGPGTRLTVL.

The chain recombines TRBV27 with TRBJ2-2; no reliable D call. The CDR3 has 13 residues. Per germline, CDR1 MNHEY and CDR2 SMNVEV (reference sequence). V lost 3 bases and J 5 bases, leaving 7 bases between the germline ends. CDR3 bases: TGTGCCAGCAGTTTTAGAGGTACCGGGGAGCTGTTTTTT. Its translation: CASSFRGTGELFF.

As DNA, the CDR3 is TGCGCCAGCAGCCAAGAATTCCCTGCCAGGGCCAGCTCTGGGGCCAACGTCCTGACTTTC. This encodes CASSQEFPARASSGANVLTF. The chain combines TRBV4-3 with TRBJ2-6; possibly TRBD1 for D (5 bases). Germline V gene lookup returns CDR1 LGHNA and CDR2 YSLEER. The CDR3 is 20 amino acids. Trimming removed 0 bases from V and 0 bases from J, with 18 bases in between.

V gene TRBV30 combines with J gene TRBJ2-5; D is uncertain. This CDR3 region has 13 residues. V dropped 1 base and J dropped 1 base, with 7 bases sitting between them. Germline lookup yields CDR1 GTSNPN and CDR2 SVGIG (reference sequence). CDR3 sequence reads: CAWSGGTQETQYF. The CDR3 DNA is TGTGCCTGGAGTGGTGGCACCCAAGAGACCCAGTACTTC.

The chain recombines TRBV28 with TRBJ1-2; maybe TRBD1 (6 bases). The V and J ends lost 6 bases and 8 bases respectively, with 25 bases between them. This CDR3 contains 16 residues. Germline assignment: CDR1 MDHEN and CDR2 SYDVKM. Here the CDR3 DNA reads TGTGCCAGCAGCCTGCACCTACAAATCCAGGGGAGAGGCTACACCTTC. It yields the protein CASSLHLQIQGRGYTF.

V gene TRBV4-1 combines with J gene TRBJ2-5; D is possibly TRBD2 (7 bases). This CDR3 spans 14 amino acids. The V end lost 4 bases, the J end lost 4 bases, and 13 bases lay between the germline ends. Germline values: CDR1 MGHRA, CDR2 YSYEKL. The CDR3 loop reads CASSLRGGPETQYF. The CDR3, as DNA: TGCGCCAGCAGCCTTAGGGGGGGTCCAGAGACCCAGTACTTC.

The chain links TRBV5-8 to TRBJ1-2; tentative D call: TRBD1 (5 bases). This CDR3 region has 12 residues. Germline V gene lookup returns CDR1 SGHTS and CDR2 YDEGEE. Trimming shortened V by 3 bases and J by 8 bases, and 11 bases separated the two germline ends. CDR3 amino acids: CASSWRGTGYTF. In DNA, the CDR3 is TGTGCCAGCAGCTGGAGGGGTACCGGCTACACCTTC. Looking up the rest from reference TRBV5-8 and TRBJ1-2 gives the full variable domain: EAGVTQSPTHLIKTRGQQATLRCSPISGHTSVYWYQQALGLGLQFLLWYDEGEERNRGNFPPRFSGRQFPNYSSELNVNALELEDSALYLCASSWRGTGYTFGSGTRLTVV.

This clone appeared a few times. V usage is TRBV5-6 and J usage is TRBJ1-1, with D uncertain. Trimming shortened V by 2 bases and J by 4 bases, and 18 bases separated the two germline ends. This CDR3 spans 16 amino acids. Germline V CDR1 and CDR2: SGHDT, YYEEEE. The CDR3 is CASSFPHSGRGTEAFF. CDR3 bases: TGTGCCAGCAGCTTTCCCCACTCCGGTCGAGGCACTGAAGCTTTCTTT.

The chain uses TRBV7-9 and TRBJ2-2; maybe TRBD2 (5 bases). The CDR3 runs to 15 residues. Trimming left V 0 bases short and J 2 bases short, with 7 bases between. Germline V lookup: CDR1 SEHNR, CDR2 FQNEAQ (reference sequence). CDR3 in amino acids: CASSLAGANTGELFF. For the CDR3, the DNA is TGTGCCAGCAGCTTAGCGGGAGCTAACACCGGGGAGCTGTTTTTT.

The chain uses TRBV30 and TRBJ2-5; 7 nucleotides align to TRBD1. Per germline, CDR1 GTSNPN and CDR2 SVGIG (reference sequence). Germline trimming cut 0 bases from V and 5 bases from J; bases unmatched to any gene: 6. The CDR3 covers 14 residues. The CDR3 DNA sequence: TGTGCCTGGAGTGTCGGGACAGCGGTGGAGACCCAGTACTTC. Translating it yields CAWSVGTAVETQYF.

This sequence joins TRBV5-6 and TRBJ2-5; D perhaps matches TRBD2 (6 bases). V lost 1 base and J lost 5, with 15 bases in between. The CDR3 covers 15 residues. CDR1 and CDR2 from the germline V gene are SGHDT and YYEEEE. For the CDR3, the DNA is TGTGCCAGCAGCTTGAGAATGGGTGGAGGGGAGACCCAGTACTTC. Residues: CASSLRMGGGETQYF.

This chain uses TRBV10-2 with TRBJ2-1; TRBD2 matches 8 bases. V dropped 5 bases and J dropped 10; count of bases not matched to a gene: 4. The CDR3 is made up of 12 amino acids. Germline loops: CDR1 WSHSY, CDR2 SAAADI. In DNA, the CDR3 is TGCGCCAGCAGTTTAGCGGGACCCGAGCAGTTCTTC. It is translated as CASSLAGPEQFF.

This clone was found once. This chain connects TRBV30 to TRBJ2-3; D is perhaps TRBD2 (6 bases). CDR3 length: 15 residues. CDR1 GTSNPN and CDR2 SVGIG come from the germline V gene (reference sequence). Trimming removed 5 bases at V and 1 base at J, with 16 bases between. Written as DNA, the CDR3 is TGTGCCTGGGAGACCGGGACGGGGGGCACAGATACGCAGTATTTT. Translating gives CAWETGTGGTDTQYF. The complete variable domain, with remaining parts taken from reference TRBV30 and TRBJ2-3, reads SQTIHQWPATLVQPVGSPLSLECTVEGTSNPNLYWYRQAAGRGLQLLFYSVGIGQISSEVPQNLSASRPQDRQFILSSKKLLLSDSGFYLCAWETGTGGTDTQYFGPGTRLTVL.

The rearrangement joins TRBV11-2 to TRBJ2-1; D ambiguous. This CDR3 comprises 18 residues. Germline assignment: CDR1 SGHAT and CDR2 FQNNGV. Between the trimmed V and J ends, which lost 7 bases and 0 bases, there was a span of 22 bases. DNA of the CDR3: TGTGCCAGCACCCACGGTGAGAGGCAGACGAGCTCCTACAATGAGCAGTTCTTC. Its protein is CASTHGERQTSSYNEQFF. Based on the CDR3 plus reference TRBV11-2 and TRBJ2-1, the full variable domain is EAGVAQSPRYKIIEKRQSVAFWCNPISGHATLYWYQQILGQGPKLLIQFQNNGVVDDSQLPKDRFSAERLKGVDSTLKIQPAKLEDSAVYLCASTHGERQTSSYNEQFFGPGTRLTVL.

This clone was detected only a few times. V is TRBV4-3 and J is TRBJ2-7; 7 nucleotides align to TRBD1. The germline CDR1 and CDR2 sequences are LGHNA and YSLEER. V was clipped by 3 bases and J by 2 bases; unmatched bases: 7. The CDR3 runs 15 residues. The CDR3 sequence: CASSQDEGTAYEQYV. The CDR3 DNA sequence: TGCGCCAGCAGCCAGGATGAAGGGACAGCCTACGAGCAGTACGTC.

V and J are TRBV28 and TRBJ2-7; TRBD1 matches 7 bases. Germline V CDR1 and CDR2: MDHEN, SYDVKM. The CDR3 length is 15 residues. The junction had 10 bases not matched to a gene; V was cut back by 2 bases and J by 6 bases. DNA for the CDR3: TGTGCCAGCAGTTTAAGTGTTAGGGGGCGCGGCGAGCAGTACTTC. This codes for CASSLSVRGRGEQYF.

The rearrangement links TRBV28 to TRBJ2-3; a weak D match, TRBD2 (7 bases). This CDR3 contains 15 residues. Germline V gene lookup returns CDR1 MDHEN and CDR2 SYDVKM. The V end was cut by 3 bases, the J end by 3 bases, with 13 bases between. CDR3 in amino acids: CASSLGAGVTDTQYF. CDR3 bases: TGTGCCAGCAGTTTGGGGGCGGGAGTTACAGATACGCAGTATTTT.

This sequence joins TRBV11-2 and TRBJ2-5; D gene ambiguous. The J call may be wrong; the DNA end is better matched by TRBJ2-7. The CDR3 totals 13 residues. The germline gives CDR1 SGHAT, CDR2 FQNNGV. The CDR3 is CASSFQDSYEQYF. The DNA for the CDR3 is TGTGCCAGCAGTTTTCAGGACTCCTACGAGCAGTACTTC.

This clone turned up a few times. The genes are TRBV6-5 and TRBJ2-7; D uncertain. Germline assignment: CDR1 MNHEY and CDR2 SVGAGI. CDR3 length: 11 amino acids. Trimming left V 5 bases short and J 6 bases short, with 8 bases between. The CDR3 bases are TGTGCCAGCAGTGAACTTTGCGAGCAGTACTTC. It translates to CASSELCEQYF.

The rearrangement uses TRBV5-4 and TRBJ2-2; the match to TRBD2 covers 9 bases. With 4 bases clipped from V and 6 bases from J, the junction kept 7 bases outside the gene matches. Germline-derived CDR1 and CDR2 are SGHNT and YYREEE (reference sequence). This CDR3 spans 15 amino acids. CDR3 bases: TGTGCCAGCAGCCCACTTTTAGCGGGAGCCGGGGAGCTGTTTTTT. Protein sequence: CASSPLLAGAGELFF.

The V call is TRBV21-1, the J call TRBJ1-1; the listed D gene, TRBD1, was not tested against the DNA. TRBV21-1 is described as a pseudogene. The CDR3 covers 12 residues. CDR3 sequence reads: CASSKDRGHAFF. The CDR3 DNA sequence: TGTGCCAGCAGCAAGGACAGGGGGCATGCTTTCTTT.

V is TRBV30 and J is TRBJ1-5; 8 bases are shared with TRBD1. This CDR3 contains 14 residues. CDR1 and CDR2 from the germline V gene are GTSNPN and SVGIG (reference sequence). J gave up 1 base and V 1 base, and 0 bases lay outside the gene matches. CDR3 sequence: CAWSGTGSNQPQHF. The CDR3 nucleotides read TGTGCCTGGAGTGGGACAGGGAGCAATCAGCCCCAGCATTTT.

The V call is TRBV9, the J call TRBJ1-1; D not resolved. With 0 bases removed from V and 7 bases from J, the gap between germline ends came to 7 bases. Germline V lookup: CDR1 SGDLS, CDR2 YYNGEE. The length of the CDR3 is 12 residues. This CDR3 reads CASSVARGEAFF. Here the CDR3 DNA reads TGTGCCAGCAGCGTAGCGAGAGGTGAAGCTTTCTTT.

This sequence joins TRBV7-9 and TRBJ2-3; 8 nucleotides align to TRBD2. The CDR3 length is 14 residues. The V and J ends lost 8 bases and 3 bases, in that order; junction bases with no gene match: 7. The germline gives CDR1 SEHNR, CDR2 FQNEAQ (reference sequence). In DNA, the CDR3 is TGTGCCAGCCTAACGGGAGGGCCGACAGATACGCAGTATTTT. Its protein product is CASLTGGPTDTQYF. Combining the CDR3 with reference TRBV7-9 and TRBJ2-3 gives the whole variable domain DTGVSQNPRHKITKRGQNVTFRCDPISEHNRLYWYRQTLGQGPEFLTYFQNEAQLEKSRLLSDRFSAERPKGSFSTLEIQRTEQGDSAMYLCASLTGGPTDTQYFGPGTRLTVL.